This T cell receptor beta chain was recovered during a study of cytomegalovirus exposure and HLA in healthy donors. Both 60 Vbeta primers and 13 Jbeta primers went into the PCR. Sequencing used immunoSEQ multiplex PCR; TCRdb keeps in-frame clones, though not all of them. The sample shows about 160,000 clones, approximately 86% of them seen only once. CDR3 length: 15 residues. From germline, CDR1 is MDHEN and CDR2 SYDVKM. V trimming: 1 base; J trimming: 4 bases; junction bases outside the gene matches: 3. Sequencing used PBMCs. The TCR comes from a woman under 30 in good health and CMV-seronegative. The V gene is TRBV28, the J gene TRBJ2-1; 8 bases are shared with TRBD2. This CDR3 is CASSLLGLVYNEQFF. CDR3 bases: TGTGCCAGCAGTTTATTGGGACTAGTATACAATGAGCAGTTCTTC.